This T cell receptor (beta chain) is from a study of Graves' ophthalmopathy and Graves' hyperthyroidism (dated by TCRdb to about 2018). Describing the broader study: Stable hyperthyroidism was defined as no progression to ophthalmopathy within 18 months of follow-up. To explore V-J signatures that separate ophthalmopathy from hyperthyroidism, a discovery set of about a hundred patients was enrolled, consisting of about 45 with ophthalmopathy and around 60 with stable hyperthyroidism. The independent validation cohort included 18 to 20 hyperthyroidism patients plus 17 patients who later progressed from hyperthyroidism to ophthalmopathy. In total, 135 blood samples were TCR-sequenced: roughly 45 ophthalmopathy, roughly 80 hyperthyroidism and roughly 17 hyperthyroidism-to-ophthalmopathy patients. To tell Graves' ophthalmopathy apart from Graves' hyperthyroidism, and to predict which patients would progress to ophthalmopathy, the study relied on TCR beta repertoire signatures. T-cell repertoires of thyroid tissue and blood were compared in a handful of hyperthyroidism patients. Following sampling, methimazole starting at 30 mg daily was administered to hyperthyroidism patients, and high-dose intravenous methylprednisolone was administered to ophthalmopathy patients.

Turning to this clonotype: Its cognate antigen has yet to be identified. Being one base from a much bigger clone, this may be a read error.

The research as a whole found: Most of the expanded thyroid clonotypes with a frequency above 0.001 were also detected in blood, and it was suggested that the thyroid immune response may be reflected by blood repertoires. In validation, the model predicted ophthalmopathy progression with more than 70% sensitivity and approximately 72% specificity; some 13 predicted patients were CT-confirmed with GO in a median of around 6 months. In cross-validation, the 13-signature model distinguished ophthalmopathy from stable hyperthyroidism with almost 90% sensitivity and around 81% specificity, and in the test set the corresponding values were roughly 80% and 75%. No statistical method was used to predetermine the sample size, and group allocation was not hidden from the investigators.

For repertoire sequencing, the TCR beta CDR3 regions were amplified from RNA transcripts. A first-round RT-PCR used HTBI primers with the Qiagen OneStep RT-PCR kit, followed by a second-round multiplex PCR, size selection and purification. Libraries were sequenced paired-end with 100 bp reads on an Illumina HiSeq2000. The original pipeline was this. Reads were processed with SOAPnuke, discarding reads with adapters, uncalled bases, mean Phred below 15, or no exact constant-primer or identifier match. COPE v1.2.5 was used to merge the high-quality paired reads. Clonotypes were defined as unique nucleotide sequences and were aligned to IMGT TRB V, D and J references using MiTCR v1.1. The analysis was limited to V-J combinations with a frequency above 0.0001, which together covered about 99% of repertoires. A TCR clonal expansion and chaos score per V-J combination was defined as the ratio of F50 clonal expansion to chaos observed in the TCRdist matrix. Welch's t-statistics and random forest were used to reduce features to approximately 13 V-J combinations, which were fed into a naive Bayes classifier. Thyroid-blood repertoire similarity was quantified with the Morisita-Horn index. TCRdb's own reprocessing of the public reads used fastp at Q25 and MiXCR and kept productive beta chains. Each entry is one CDR3 protein sequence, shown with its most common DNA and genes. These V and J calls derive from TCRdb rather than the authors' analysis. The sample contains some 1.1 million distinct CDR3 sequences, 35% to 45% of them found a single time. The ten largest clones add up to 11% of the sample.

As encoded in the germline V gene, CDR1 is SGHTA while CDR2 is FQGNSA. Inclusive of the bounding cysteine and phenylalanine, the CDR3 is 15 residues long. Solely the CDR3 DNA is kept, with 45 bases framed from the first base. The germline ends are 15 bases apart after V is trimmed by 7 bases and J by 3 bases. The hyperthyroidism patients were 18 to 65 years old and newly diagnosed, with a disease duration of less than 2 months. Patients with other autoimmune diseases, uncontrolled infections, pregnancy or lactation were excluded from the study. Clinical symptoms, serum thyroxine, TRAb, thyroid ultrasound and orbital computed tomography formed the basis of the diagnosis. Trizol reagent was used to extract the total RNA, and its quality was then checked on an Agilent 2100 Bioanalyzer.

The clonotype comes from an adult man with Graves' hyperthyroidism. Material: peripheral blood or thyroid tissue (not recorded which). The sequence is built from TRBV7-2 and TRBJ1-4; TRBD1 is a possible D gene, resting on 5 matching bases. The CDR3 protein is CASTPVRQPNEKLFF. The DNA sequence reads TGTGCCAGCACCCCCGTCCGACAGCCTAATGAAAAACTGTTTTTT.